The 19 T cell receptor beta chains reported below all come from one sample, sequenced in a study of chemoradiotherapy in HPV16-positive cancers. Generated by immunoSEQ multiplex PCR, the TCRdb table keeps only in-frame clones and is missing some. The sample has about 24,000 clones, roughly 92% seen once; the top ten hold about 17%. Specimen: blood, collected from a patient who underwent chemoradiotherapy. Receptors were obtained from a human donor with HPV-associated anogenital cancer.

The CDR3 spells CASSPYQGSDEQFF. DNA of the CDR3: TGCGCCAGCAGCCCGTACCAGGGGAGTGATGAGCAGTTCTTC. J is TRBJ2-1 and V is TRBV5-1, with a tentative D call TRBD1 (6 bases). The length of the CDR3 is 14 residues. Trimming pared 4 bases from V and 8 bases from J, leaving 16 bases between. CDR1 is SGHRS and CDR2 is YFSETQ in the germline V gene.

The chain carries TRBV7-9 and TRBJ2-7, with 9 bases matching TRBD2. Trimming removed 6 bases from V and 6 bases from J; junction bases left unmatched: 12. This CDR3 has 15 amino acids. CDR1 is SEHNR and CDR2 is FQNEAQ in the germline V gene (reference sequence). CDR3 in DNA: TGTGCCAGCAGATCCATAGCGGGGGCCGGAGGCGAGCAGTACTTC. Translation gives CASRSIAGAGGEQYF.

This clone was recorded only once. The chain couples TRBV9 to TRBJ2-3, with 7 positions matching TRBD1. Germline loops: CDR1 SGDLS, CDR2 YYNGEE. J was trimmed by 0 bases and V by 0 bases; bases with no gene match: 1. The CDR3 runs 15 residues. The CDR3 sequence is CASSVGDSSTDTQYF. CDR3 bases: TGTGCCAGCAGCGTAGGGGACAGCAGCACAGATACGCAGTATTTT.

Here the CDR3 reads CASSQDGLWQSEQYF. CDR3 nucleotide sequence: TGCGCCAGCAGCCAAGACGGGTTGTGGCAGTCCGAGCAGTACTTC. The J gene is TRBJ2-5, the V gene TRBV4-3; D is unclear. Judging by the DNA end, TRBJ2-7 fits better; the J call may be wrong. The CDR3 consists of 15 residues. The V gene's germline CDR1 is LGHNA and CDR2 YSLEER.

The V call is TRBV5-5, the J call TRBJ2-7; D unresolved. The CDR3 totals 13 residues. Trimming removed 0 bases at V and 3 bases at J, with 7 bases between. The germline CDR1 and CDR2 sequences are SGHKS and YYEKEE (reference sequence). The CDR3 reads CASSLAWDYEQYF. The DNA for the CDR3 is TGTGCCAGCAGCTTGGCCTGGGACTACGAGCAGTACTTC.

The chain carries TRBV2 and TRBJ2-1, with D maybe TRBD1 (5 bases). Germline CDR1 SNHLY, CDR2 FYNNEI. This CDR3 is built from 15 residues. V lost 6 bases and J lost 0, with 12 bases in between. CDR3: CASRRQSSSYNEQFF. CDR3 coding DNA: TGTGCCAGCAGGAGACAGTCGAGCTCCTACAATGAGCAGTTCTTC.

The rearrangement uses TRBV18 and TRBJ1-1; the match to TRBD1 covers 7 bases. The V segment lost 1 base and the J segment 3 bases; nucleotides outside the gene matches: 2. The CDR3 consists of 14 residues. From germline, CDR1 is KGHSH and CDR2 LQKENI. The CDR3 is CASSPQGADTEAFF. CDR3 bases: TGTGCCAGCTCACCACAGGGGGCGGACACTGAAGCTTTCTTT.

This sequence joins TRBV7-3 and TRBJ2-5; TRBD2 agrees at 10 bases. The germline V gene has CDR1 SGHTA and CDR2 FQGTGA. With V trimmed by 5 bases and J by 7 bases, 13 bases remained unmatched. The CDR3 runs to 16 residues. Here the CDR3 DNA reads TGTGCCAGCAGCCCCACGGTAGCGGGGGGAAGGGGGACCCAGTACTTC. Protein product: CASSPTVAGGRGTQYF.

The chain couples TRBV19 to TRBJ1-5, with D possibly TRBD1 on 5 matching bases. Germline loops: CDR1 LNHDA, CDR2 SQIVND (reference sequence). The CDR3 sequence is 15 residues long. V lost 6 bases, J lost 3 bases, and 15 bases lay in between. The CDR3 sequence is CASRTGTVFNQPQHF. The CDR3 bases are TGTGCCAGTAGGACCGGGACGGTATTCAATCAGCCCCAGCATTTT.

The rearrangement uses TRBV10-3 and TRBJ2-7, with 9 bases matching TRBD1. The CDR3 is made up of 16 amino acids. Germline trimming cut 0 bases from V and 2 bases from J; bases unmatched to any gene: 5. Per germline, CDR1 ENHRY and CDR2 SYGVKD. The CDR3 region has the DNA TGTGCCATCAGTGAGTCCGGGGGACAGGGCACCTACGAGCAGTACTTC. This gives the protein CAISESGGQGTYEQYF.

J is TRBJ2-1 and V is TRBV2; D is undetermined. V lost 3 bases to trimming and J lost 12 bases, with 6 bases between them. The CDR3 totals 10 residues. Germline values: CDR1 SNHLY, CDR2 FYNNEI. As DNA, the CDR3 is TGTGCCAGCAGTGATACAAGGCAGTTCTTC. It encodes CASSDTRQFF. Full variable domain (missing parts from reference TRBV2 and TRBJ2-1): EPEVTQTPSHQVTQMGQEVILRCVPISNHLYFYWYRQILGQKVEFLVSFYNNEISEKSEIFDDQFSVERPDGSNFTLKIRSTKLEDSAMYFCASSDTRQFFGPGTRLTVL.

This clone has more than one count but fewer than ten. This chain links TRBV7-3 with TRBJ1-1; TRBD1 is a possible D gene (6 bases). CDR1 and CDR2 (germline): SGHTA, FQGTGA. Trimming took 5 bases from V and 4 from J, leaving 17 bases between them. CDR3 size: 15 residues. The CDR3 region is CASSRGGGRFTEAFF. DNA of the CDR3: TGTGCCAGCAGCCGTGGGGGGGGGCGGTTCACTGAAGCTTTCTTT.

The chain is built from TRBV5-5 and TRBJ1-1; TRBD1 matches at 8 bases. The ends lost 4 bases at V and 6 bases at J; junction bases unmatched: 14. Per the germline V gene, CDR1 is SGHKS and CDR2 is YYEKEE (reference sequence). The CDR3 runs to 16 residues. The CDR3 bases are TGTGCCAGCAGCCTTCAGGGGGCACTCGCTTTATCTGAAGCTTTCTTT. This sequence encodes CASSLQGALALSEAFF.

The chain links TRBV28 to TRBJ1-1; TRBD1 might be the D (5 bases). The CDR3 extends over 14 amino acids. Germline CDR1 and CDR2: MDHEN and SYDVKM. V lost 11 bases, J lost 6 bases, and 22 bases lay in between. CDR3 residues: CAGKTGGGRAEAFF. For the CDR3, the DNA is TGTGCCGGCAAAACCGGTGGGGGTAGAGCTGAAGCTTTCTTT.

The chain combines TRBV5-1 with TRBJ1-6, with D possibly matching TRBD1 (6 bases). This CDR3 is 15 amino acids long. Deletions cut 1 base from V and 5 bases from J, with 10 bases between. CDR1 is SGHRS, CDR2 YFSETQ, per germline. The CDR3 sequence is CASSLHGGDNSPLHF. Written as DNA, the CDR3 is TGCGCCAGCAGCTTGCACGGGGGCGATAATTCACCCCTCCACTTT.

The chain couples TRBV18 to TRBJ2-7; TRBD1 matches 9 bases. V lost 2 bases to trimming and J lost 7 bases; unmatched junction nucleotides: 6. The length of the CDR3 is 14 residues. Germline CDR1 and CDR2: KGHSH and LQKENI. CDR3 DNA: TGTGCCAGCTCACCATTACAGGGGGCGGATGAGCAGTACTTC. Its protein is CASSPLQGADEQYF.

V usage is TRBV10-3 and J usage is TRBJ2-5, with D perhaps matching TRBD2 (7 bases). With the DNA end fitting TRBJ2-7 better, the J assignment may be wrong. CDR1 is ENHRY, CDR2 SYGVKD, per germline. The CDR3 contains 15 residues. As DNA, the CDR3 is TGTGCCATCAGTAACTACGGACTAGGGGGCTACGAGCAGTACTTC. Translated, it gives CAISNYGLGGYEQYF.

Written as DNA, the CDR3 is TGTGCCAGCAGCGTAGCTGCAGGGACGACCTACGAGCAGTACTTC. Protein: CASSVAAGTTYEQYF. The gene calls are TRBV9 and TRBJ2-7, with D possibly being TRBD1 or TRBD2 (5 bases each). Germline V gives CDR1 SGDLS, CDR2 YYNGEE. The CDR3 sequence is 15 residues long. V was clipped by 0 bases and J by 2 bases, with 12 bases between them.

CDR3 DNA sequence: TGTGCCAGCTCACGGGGGACAGGGTACACCGGGGAGCTGTTTTTT. Protein sequence: CASSRGTGYTGELFF. This chain uses TRBV18 with TRBJ2-2, with 9 bases aligning to TRBD1. Germline assignment: CDR1 KGHSH and CDR2 LQKENI. The CDR3 totals 15 residues. V was clipped by 4 bases and J by 3 bases; unmatched bases: 3.